This T cell receptor (beta chain) was sequenced for a study of Ad26.COV2.S vaccination and SARS-CoV-2 variants (dated by TCRdb to the early 2020s). Some background on the complete study: Vaccine-arm donors came from COV1001, a multicentre, randomized, double-blind, placebo-controlled phase I-IIa trial of Ad26.COV2.S in healthy adults. Ad26.COV2.S was administered intramuscularly at a dose of 5x10^10 or 1x10^11 viral particles, either as one shot or as two shots given 56 days apart. Sequencing of the TCRbeta repertoire served to evaluate the specificity and breadth of SARS-CoV-2-reactive T cell receptors following Ad26.COV2.S vaccination. The TCR-sequenced set comprised approximately 32 samples: roughly 19 Ad26.COV2.S vaccine recipients, 5 placebo recipients and 8 SARS-CoV-2 convalescent individuals. Participants in the trial were split at random into five groups of five each, receiving low-dose or high-dose Ad26.COV2.S once or twice, or else placebo on both occasions. Investigators remained blinded to trial group allocation during experiments and outcome assessment.

Findings and caveats that apply to the study as a whole: The authors noted that the TCR breadth and depth analyses may have underestimated total T cell responses. Compared with placebo recipients, Ad26.COV2.S recipients showed higher spike-specific TCR breadth (P = 0.0014). Comparable non-spike TCR breadth was observed between vaccine and placebo recipients, consistent with only spike being contained in the vaccine. After vaccination, spike-specific CD8+ and CD4+ T cell responses were reported to show substantial breadth. The study was not powered to compare responses between vaccine doses or regimens.

TCRbeta CDR3 regions were sequenced with the immunoSEQ Assay. After extraction, genomic DNA underwent amplification by bias-controlled multiplex PCR, followed by high-throughput sequencing. The paper's data handling went like this. To quantify the absolute abundance of every unique TCRbeta CDR3 region, sequences were collapsed and filtered. Usable DNA was measured by amplifying reference genes present in all nucleated cells, and TCRbeta template counts were normalized to that usable DNA to estimate T cell fraction. Repertoire TCRs were annotated as SARS-CoV-2-specific by exact matching of V gene, CDR3 amino acid sequence and J gene to a known reactive TCR set. The reference SARS-CoV-2 TCR set was obtained from MIRA and was filtered for enrichment in COVID-19-positive ImmuneCODE repertoires, whereby public or cross-reactive TCRs were removed. Using the MIRA antigens, annotated TCRs were further analysed by specific ORF or by position within an ORF. Breadth was defined as annotated unique rearrangements over total unique productive rearrangements; depth was the summed frequency of those rearrangements. TCR breadth was compared between groups using two-sided Wilcoxon rank-sum tests. Imported from immuneACCESS, the table was reduced by TCRdb to in-frame sequences with V and J called. These copies leave out some clones; in studies compared against another copy, an unresolved V gene accounts for under half, and the cause of the remainder is not known. The DNA was the basis for D and trimming; V, J and clone size are from that table. This sample holds some 480,000 clones; around 90% were observed only once. The ten largest clones capture more than 10% of the sample.

V and J are truncated by 3 bases and 0 bases respectively, leaving an intervening sequence of 8 bases. From the cysteine up to the phenylalanine, the CDR3 has a length of 15 residues. The CDR3 DNA has 45 bases and is translated from base 1. CDR1 and CDR2 are drawn from the germline V gene: SNHLY, FYNNEI. The intended sense of this specimen's treatment or condition label: about 20 received Ad26.COV2.S at low or high dose, single or two shots; roughly five received placebo; per-sample allocation not given. Repertoires of vaccine and placebo recipients were sequenced from samples collected on day 63 after the first injection. In Cohort 1b, more than 20 adults aged 18-55 years were enrolled at a single site in Boston, USA, between 29 July and 7 August 2020. Ad26.COV2.S consisted of a replication-incompetent adenovirus type 26 vector by which a prefusion-stabilized SARS-CoV-2 spike protein from the original Wuhan strain was expressed.

Note on this clone: Its specific antigen is unknown. No base quality values were provided; no much bigger clone lies one nucleotide off.

The sample consisted of peripheral blood, taken in a trial of Ad26.COV2.S vaccine versus placebo. Rearrangement joined TRBV2 to TRBJ2-2, with the D gene too uncertain to name. The TCR originated in a person aged 18 to 65 who received the Ad26.COV2.S COVID-19 vaccine or a placebo. DNA sequence: TGTGCCAGCAGTGATTCTCGGGCGAACACCGGGGAGCTGTTTTTT. Its amino acids are CASSDSRANTGELFF.